Reported below is one TCR beta chain. This CDR3 has 15 residues. V lost 4 bases, J lost 1 base, and 13 bases lay in between. CDR1 and CDR2 (germline): LNHDA, SQIVND (reference sequence). As processed by the authors: Amplification from reference gene primers served as the basis for estimated nucleated cell counts. Clones were sequenced by immunoSEQ multiplex PCR, and TCRdb holds only the in-frame ones, with some missing. The V and J calls and the clone size are those of that table, but D and trimming were determined from the DNA. The sample lists about 42,000 clones, about nine tenths occurring once. The sample comes from a study of blood T cell repertoires in COVID-19. Study information: The study drew acute and convalescent COVID-19 samples from the United States, Italy and Spain. T cells, B-cell-depleted T cells, or PBMCs supplied cDNA or gDNA.

Sequencing input: peripheral blood. The TCR originated in a human donor in a cohort sampled during active COVID-19. The chain links TRBV19 to TRBJ1-1; no definite D call. CDR3 DNA: TGTGCCAGTAGTAAAAGGAGGGCCTCGAACACTGAAGCTTTCTTT. This translates into CASSKRRASNTEAFF. Complete variable domain (other parts from reference TRBV19 and TRBJ1-1): DGGITQSPKYLFRKEGQNVTLSCEQNLNHDAMYWYRQDPGQGLRLIYYSQIVNDFQKGDIAEGYSVSREKKESFPLTVTSAQKNPTAFYLCASSKRRASNTEAFFGQGTRLTVV.